The 16 T cell receptor beta chains given below trace back to one sample, sequenced in a study of breast tumors, draining lymph nodes, adjacent tissues. Breast cancer patients provided tissue from their axillary draining lymph nodes. One entry per CDR3 protein results from TCRdb running MiXCR on the multiplex PCR reads. The table has fewer than 200,000 distinct CDR3 sequences, around 35% seen once; the top ten hold around 4%. Input material: axillary lymph node tissue. Every receptor here comes from a female donor with breast cancer. Some clones in this sample may be carry-over from other donors' samples.

The chain is built from TRBV20-1 and TRBJ2-3, with 10 nucleotides matching TRBD2. This CDR3 has 14 amino acids. From germline, CDR1 is DFQATT and CDR2 SNEGSKA (reference sequence). The V and J ends lost 6 bases and 11 bases, in that order; junction bases with no gene match: 14. The CDR3 DNA reads TGCAGTGCCGGATGGTCTAGCGGGAGTTCCGTGCAGTATTTT. As protein: CSAGWSSGSSVQYF.

This clonotype was seen a handful of times. This sequence joins TRBV28 and TRBJ1-5; D is unclear. The CDR3 runs 12 residues. V lost 10 bases and J 3 bases, leaving 10 bases between the germline ends. Germline values: CDR1 MDHEN, CDR2 SYDVKM. The chain's CDR3 is CATLPLNQPQHF. CDR3 nucleotide sequence: TGTGCCACCCTCCCACTCAATCAGCCCCAGCATTTT.

The V and J genes are TRBV7-3 and TRBJ2-3; 16 bases line up with TRBD2. CDR1 SGHTA and CDR2 FQGTGA come from the germline V gene. J was trimmed by 4 bases and V by 5 bases; bases with no gene match: 12. The CDR3 loop spans 19 amino acids. CDR3 coding DNA: TGTGCCAGCAGCCCCCCGGGACTAGCGGGAGGGTTAGCGGCAGATACGCAGTATTTT. Protein: CASSPPGLAGGLAADTQYF.

The V call is TRBV15, the J call TRBJ2-3; 9 nucleotides line up with TRBD2. The CDR3 has 17 amino acids. Germline V gives CDR1 LNHNV, CDR2 YYDKDF (reference sequence). V shed 5 bases, J shed 7 bases, and the junction held 16 bases outside the gene matches. The CDR3 is CATSRSLGRGGLNTQYF. DNA for the CDR3: TGTGCCACCAGCCGATCCCTGGGGCGGGGGGGCTTAAATACGCAGTATTTT.

About this clonotype itself: This may arise from a read error, as a much more abundant clone is one base away. The chain carries TRBV29-1 and TRBJ1-1; D gene unclear. In germline, CDR1 is SQVTM, CDR2 ANQGSEA. V lost 5 bases, J lost 3 bases, and 16 bases lay in between. The CDR3 extends over 14 amino acids. In nucleotides, the CDR3 is TGCAGCGTTAGGCAGCTAGTTACTTACACTGAAGCTTTCTTT. Translated, it gives CSVRQLVTYTEAFF.

This clonotype has ten or more counts. V and J are TRBV7-3 and TRBJ2-1, with a weak D call TRBD1 (5 bases). Trimming pared 3 bases from V and 8 bases from J, leaving 11 bases between. The CDR3 length is 13 residues. Germline lookup yields CDR1 SGHTA and CDR2 FQGTGA. The CDR3 loop reads CASSLQGSHEQFF. Written as DNA, the CDR3 is TGTGCCAGCAGCTTGCAGGGATCCCATGAGCAGTTCTTC.

This clonotype was recorded once. V and J are TRBV20-1 and TRBJ2-4; tentatively, D is TRBD1 or TRBD2 (5 bases each). The V gene's germline CDR1 is DFQATT and CDR2 SNEGSKA (reference sequence). The CDR3 extends over 12 amino acids. V dropped 3 bases and J dropped 8 bases, with 11 bases sitting between them. CDR3 DNA: TGCAGTGCTAGGGGACGCGACTACATTCAGTACTTC. Encoded protein: CSARGRDYIQYF.

This clonotype has at least ten counts. DNA of the CDR3: TGCGCCAGCAGCCTGATGAATGACCCCCAAGAGACCCAGTACTTC. Its translation is CASSLMNDPQETQYF. The chain uses TRBV5-1 and TRBJ2-5, with D unresolved. CDR1 SGHRS and CDR2 YFSETQ come from the germline V gene. This CDR3 is built from 15 residues. V lost 4 bases and J lost 1, with 14 bases in between. The full variable domain, rest sourced from reference TRBV5-1 and TRBJ2-5, is KAGVTQTPRYLIKTRGQQVTLSCSPISGHRSVSWYQQTPGQGLQFLFEYFSETQRNKGNFPGRFSGRQFSNSRSEMNVSTLELGDSALYLCASSLMNDPQETQYFGPGTRLLVL.

This clonotype was picked up many times. The chain is built from TRBV6-1 and TRBJ1-6, with D unresolved. Germline V gene lookup returns CDR1 MNHNS and CDR2 SASEGT. There are 15 residues in the CDR3. V dropped 7 bases and J dropped 7 bases, with 17 bases sitting between them. Written as DNA, the CDR3 is TGTGCCAGCAAATTTGAGCCAGGAAGCAATTCACCCCTCCACTTT. Its translation is CASKFEPGSNSPLHF.

The V and J genes are TRBV24-1 and TRBJ2-5, with TRBD1 as a possible D gene (6 bases). This CDR3 spans 14 amino acids. Trimming stripped 7 bases from V and 9 bases from J, with 20 bases between. Germline lookup yields CDR1 KGHDR and CDR2 SFDVKD. The CDR3 is CATSVGTPGQPQYF. In nucleotides, the CDR3 is TGTGCCACCAGCGTCGGGACACCTGGCCAGCCCCAGTACTTC.

This clonotype was observed many times. This chain joins TRBV30 and TRBJ1-3; 7 nucleotides line up with TRBD1. The junction had 5 bases not matched to a gene; V was cut back by 5 bases and J by 4 bases. This CDR3 spans 13 amino acids. Germline V gives CDR1 GTSNPN, CDR2 SVGIG (reference sequence). The CDR3, as DNA: TGTGCCTGGGCTAGACAGGGCGGAAACACCATATATTTT. Its protein is CAWARQGGNTIYF.

Note on this clonotype: Mismatch with germline at one junction end may stem from a read error. V is TRBV20-1 and J is TRBJ1-6; perhaps TRBD1 as D (5 bases). Germline V CDR1 and CDR2: DFQATT, SNEGSKA (reference sequence). The CDR3 extends over 17 amino acids. CDR3 in amino acids: CGARDRDGIGVYSPLHF. The CDR3 DNA sequence: TGCGGTGCTAGAGATCGGGATGGGATAGGGGTTTACTCACCCCTCCACTTT.

This chain uses TRBV25-1 with TRBJ2-2, with 14 nucleotides matching TRBD2. The CDR3 extends over 15 amino acids. The germline CDR1 and CDR2 sequences are MGHDK and SYGVNS. Losses at the gene ends were 6 bases for V and 7 bases for J; bases not matched to a gene: 4. This chain's CDR3 is CASRGLAGVIGELFF. The CDR3 region has the DNA TGTGCCAGCAGGGGACTAGCGGGAGTTATCGGGGAGCTGTTTTTT.

V usage is TRBV20-1 and J usage is TRBJ1-2, with D possibly TRBD1 on 5 matching bases. With 3 bases removed from V and 2 bases from J, the gap between germline ends came to 25 bases. CDR1 DFQATT and CDR2 SNEGSKA come from the germline V gene (reference sequence). The length of the CDR3 is 18 residues. The CDR3: CSARPPEGTGRGNYGYTF. In DNA, the CDR3 is TGCAGTGCTAGGCCTCCCGAGGGAACCGGACGGGGCAACTATGGCTACACCTTC.

This clonotype has more than one count but fewer than ten. This chain connects TRBV6-4 to TRBJ1-1, with 9 nucleotides matching TRBD1. The CDR3 covers 14 residues. The V segment lost 2 bases and the J segment 6 bases; nucleotides outside the gene matches: 4. CDR1 MRHNA and CDR2 SNTAGT come from the germline V gene. For the CDR3, the DNA is TGTGCCAGCAGTGACGGGACAGGGATCTCTGAAGCTTTCTTT. Translation: CASSDGTGISEAFF.

This clonotype appeared many times. The chain joins TRBV25-1 to TRBJ1-2; 7 bases match TRBD1. Trimming at V came to 3 bases and at J to 1 base, leaving 5 bases not matched to a gene. The V gene's germline CDR1 is MGHDK and CDR2 SYGVNS. The CDR3 spans 15 residues. The CDR3 bases are TGTGCCAGCAGTGACTGGGACAGTAGTAACTATGGCTACACCTTC. Translated, it gives CASSDWDSSNYGYTF.